This T cell receptor (beta chain) was recorded in a study of T cell clonality in common variable immunodeficiency. Generated by immunoSEQ multiplex PCR, the TCRdb table keeps only in-frame clones and is missing some. Found here are more than 30,000 clones, no singletons; the ten largest cover under 5%. Patients and controls were mostly of Caucasian heritage. This clone was seen repeatedly, ten times or more. Its antigen is unidentified. Points from the study as a whole: Shared TCRbeta clones were fewer between CVID subjects than controls. CVID subjects showed higher TCRbeta clonality than healthy controls. Fewer deletions and N-nucleotide insertions were reportedly seen in common variable immunodeficiency TCR beta sequences.

Sample: peripheral blood mononuclear cells. This receptor was identified in a person aged 18 to 70 in good health.

The DNA read from the CDR3 is TGTGCCAGCAGCCCACTAGCGGGAGTCGGCGAG. Translation gives CASSPLAGVGE. The full CDR3 reads CASSPLAGVGEQYF. The chain joins TRBV14 to TRBJ2-7; TRBD2 agrees at 11 bases. With the read ending 3 residues before the CDR3 end, the germline J gene is used to fill in that end. This CDR3 contains 14 residues. Trimming removed 4 bases from V and 6 bases from J; junction bases left unmatched: 5. The germline CDR1 and CDR2 sequences are SGHDN and FVKESK.